The 19 T cell receptor beta chains presented below share a single source sample, sequenced in a study of shared clonotypes between healthy human individuals. Data came from immunoSEQ multiplex PCR; TCRdb stores just in-frame clones and leaves some out. In the table there are about 2 million clones, 85% to 95% of which are singletons. Input material: naive CD4+ T cells sorted from blood. Subset of the sample: CD45RA+ positively selected. Every receptor here comes from a man younger than 35 in good health.

This clone has just one count. The chain has TRBV7-2 and TRBJ1-4; 7 bases map to TRBD1. Germline CDR1 SGHTA, CDR2 FQGNSA. V lost 3 bases to trimming and J lost 4 bases; unmatched junction nucleotides: 5. CDR3 length equals 15 residues. CDR3 sequence (DNA): TGTGCCAGCAGCTTCGCGACAGGGCTTAATGAAAAACTGTTTTTT. Its translation is CASSFATGLNEKLFF.

CDR3 sequence reads: CASSIGPSGRRYEQYF. In nucleotides, the CDR3 is TGTGCCAGTAGTATAGGCCCTAGCGGGAGGCGCTACGAGCAGTACTTC. The rearrangement links TRBV19 to TRBJ2-7; 11 nucleotides align to TRBD2. Germline assignment: CDR1 LNHDA and CDR2 SQIVND (reference sequence). The CDR3 consists of 16 residues. V gave up 1 base and J gave up 3 bases; unmatched junction bases: 5. Full variable domain (remainder filled in from reference TRBV19 and TRBJ2-7): DGGITQSPKYLFRKEGQNVTLSCEQNLNHDAMYWYRQDPGQGLRLIYYSQIVNDFQKGDIAEGYSVSREKKESFPLTVTSAQKNPTAFYLCASSIGPSGRRYEQYFGPGTRLTVT.

This clone occurred once. The chain combines TRBV11-2 with TRBJ2-7; D might be TRBD2 (6 bases). The V gene lost 6 bases and the J gene lost 7 bases, with 16 bases spanning the gap. The V gene's germline CDR1 is SGHAT and CDR2 FQNNGV. The CDR3 length is 13 residues. The CDR3 coding sequence is TGTGCCAGCAGTCCTCCGGGACTCCGAGAGCAGTACTTC. Translating gives CASSPPGLREQYF.

This clone turned up a few times. V is TRBV6-5 and J is TRBJ2-5; no firm D call. Looked up from germline, CDR1 is MNHEY and CDR2 is SVGAGI. The CDR3 sequence is 12 residues long. Trimming shortened V by 2 bases and J by 4 bases, and 5 bases separated the two germline ends. For the CDR3, the DNA is TGTGCCAGCAGTTACCTCTCAGAGACCCAGTACTTC. This translates into CASSYLSETQYF.

This chain links TRBV5-1 with TRBJ1-6, with TRBD1 identical over 7 bases. Germline values: CDR1 SGHRS, CDR2 YFSETQ. V lost 4 bases and J lost 8; bases outside the gene matches: 9. The CDR3 consists of 15 residues. CDR3: CASSPTGTEYSPLHF. CDR3 nucleotide sequence: TGCGCCAGCAGCCCTACAGGGACAGAGTATTCACCCCTCCACTTT. The full variable domain, with the rest looked up from reference TRBV5-1 and TRBJ1-6, is KAGVTQTPRYLIKTRGQQVTLSCSPISGHRSVSWYQQTPGQGLQFLFEYFSETQRNKGNFPGRFSGRQFSNSRSEMNVSTLELGDSALYLCASSPTGTEYSPLHFGNGTRLTVT.

The chain carries TRBV19 and TRBJ2-5; D remains ambiguous. Trimming stripped 8 bases from V and 8 bases from J, with 18 bases between. Germline values: CDR1 LNHDA, CDR2 SQIVND (reference sequence). The length of the CDR3 is 13 residues. The chain's CDR3 is CASSKTSPNTQYF. Here the CDR3 DNA reads TGTGCCAGTTCCAAGACAAGCCCAAACACCCAGTACTTC.

The V call is TRBV7-2, the J call TRBJ1-1; maybe TRBD1 (6 bases). The CDR3 spans 14 residues. Germline CDR1 reads SGHTA; CDR2 reads FQGNSA. V gave up 1 base and J gave up 5 bases, with 11 bases separating them. The CDR3 sequence: CASSLGGGGTEAFF. In DNA form, the CDR3 reads TGTGCCAGCAGCTTAGGGGGAGGGGGAACTGAAGCTTTCTTT.

V gene TRBV19 combines with J gene TRBJ1-5, with D perhaps matching TRBD1 (6 bases). V was clipped by 7 bases and J by 3 bases, with 16 bases between them. The CDR3 has 15 residues. CDR1 LNHDA and CDR2 SQIVND come from the germline V gene (reference sequence). The CDR3 nucleotides read TGTGCCAGTACCATCGGCAGGGACACCAATCAGCCCCAGCATTTT. Its translation is CASTIGRDTNQPQHF.

The gene calls are TRBV5-1 and TRBJ2-7, with 10 positions matching TRBD1. The CDR3 is 16 residues long. The germline gives CDR1 SGHRS, CDR2 YFSETQ. The V gene end was trimmed by 4 bases and the J gene end by 7 bases; junction bases not matched to a gene: 14. The CDR3 sequence is CASSVTGTGERGEQYF. The CDR3 DNA follows: TGCGCCAGCAGCGTAACCGGGACAGGGGAACGAGGGGAGCAGTACTTC.

This clone has a single count. The CDR3 reads CASRQRTNTEAFF. DNA of the CDR3: TGTGCCAGTCGACAAAGGACAAACACTGAAGCTTTCTTT. V and J are TRBV19 and TRBJ1-1, with a possible D match to TRBD1 (5 bases). The V gene's germline CDR1 is LNHDA and CDR2 SQIVND (reference sequence). Deletions cut 8 bases from V and 2 bases from J, with 12 bases between. The CDR3 loop spans 13 amino acids.

The V and J genes are TRBV28 and TRBJ1-1; D is possibly TRBD1 (5 bases). This CDR3 is 13 amino acids long. CDR1 and CDR2 (germline): MDHEN, SYDVKM. Trimming cost V 8 bases and J 1 base, with 11 bases left between them. The DNA for the CDR3 is TGTGCCAGCGGGAGGGGCCGGAACACTGAAGCTTTCTTT. Encoded protein: CASGRGRNTEAFF.

Worth noting for this clone: At one boundary the junction diverges from the germline segment, which might be a read error. The chain combines TRBV9 with TRBJ2-7; D perhaps matches TRBD2 (5 bases). The V gene's germline CDR1 is SGDLS and CDR2 YYNGEE. The length of the CDR3 is 13 residues. The CDR3 region is CASSVTGSSEQYF. CDR3 DNA sequence: TGTGCCAGCAGCGTTACGGGGTCCTCCGAGCAGTACTTC.

This rearrangement joins TRBV5-5 to TRBJ1-1; the D is unclear. CDR1 is SGHKS, CDR2 YYEKEE, per germline (reference sequence). This CDR3 region has 13 residues. Trimming removed 4 bases from V and 3 bases from J, with 10 bases in between. CDR3 loop: CASSPEGYTEAFF. The CDR3 nucleotides read TGTGCCAGCAGCCCGGAGGGTTACACTGAAGCTTTCTTT. Looking up the rest from reference TRBV5-5 and TRBJ1-1 gives the full variable domain: DAGVTQSPTHLIKTRGQQVTLRCSPISGHKSVSWYQQVLGQGPQFIFQYYEKEERGRGNFPDRFSARQFPNYSSELNVNALLLGDSALYLCASSPEGYTEAFFGQGTRLTVV.

V gene TRBV5-6 combines with J gene TRBJ2-7; TRBD1 matches at 10 bases. The CDR3 loop spans 15 amino acids. The germline gives CDR1 SGHDT, CDR2 YYEEEE. The ends lost 4 bases at V and 4 bases at J; junction bases unmatched: 8. The CDR3 loop is CASSLLGQGVYEQYF. For the CDR3, the DNA is TGTGCCAGCAGCCTCCTCGGACAGGGGGTTTACGAGCAGTACTTC.

The chain joins TRBV19 to TRBJ1-4, with D perhaps matching TRBD1 (5 bases). The germline V gene has CDR1 LNHDA and CDR2 SQIVND (reference sequence). The CDR3 consists of 14 residues. V was cut by 4 bases and J by 4 bases, with 10 bases left in between. The CDR3 reads CASSTGQVNEKLFF. The CDR3 coding sequence is TGTGCCAGTAGTACCGGACAAGTTAATGAAAAACTGTTTTTT.

As concerns this clone: Other nucleotide sequences in the sample specify the same CDR3. This chain connects TRBV5-1 to TRBJ1-1, with D tentatively TRBD1 (6 bases). Deletions cut 1 base from V and 1 base from J, with 11 bases between. Germline CDR1 and CDR2: SGHRS and YFSETQ. The CDR3 has 15 amino acids. Here the CDR3 reads CASSLRGGPNTEAFF. CDR3 nucleotides: TGCGCCAGCAGCTTGCGCGGGGGGCCGAACACTGAAGCTTTCTTT.

This chain connects TRBV5-4 to TRBJ2-7; possibly TRBD1 for D (6 bases). The germline V gene has CDR1 SGHNT and CDR2 YYREEE (reference sequence). The CDR3 consists of 15 residues. V was pared by 2 bases and J by 1 base, with 13 bases between. CDR3 protein: CASSLAGAGSYEQYF. The CDR3 region has the DNA TGTGCCAGCAGCTTAGCAGGGGCAGGGTCCTACGAGCAGTACTTC.

The genes are TRBV5-4 and TRBJ1-1, with unresolved D. V lost 0 bases and J 5 bases, leaving 11 bases between the germline ends. In germline, CDR1 is SGHNT, CDR2 YYREEE (reference sequence). The CDR3 extends over 14 amino acids. The CDR3 is CASSLVGMETEAFF. CDR3 nucleotides: TGTGCCAGCAGCTTGGTAGGGATGGAGACTGAAGCTTTCTTT.

The chain employs TRBV6-5 and TRBJ2-3, with D perhaps TRBD1 (7 bases). Germline loops: CDR1 MNHEY, CDR2 SVGAGI. CDR3 size: 16 residues. Deletions cut 3 bases from V and 1 base from J, with 14 bases between. CDR3 residues: CASSYQGGSRTDTQYF. Here the CDR3 DNA reads TGTGCCAGCAGTTATCAGGGGGGATCTCGCACAGATACGCAGTATTTT.